The next 20 T cell receptor beta chains were all read from a single sample in a study of blood T cell repertoires in COVID-19. The table came from immunoSEQ multiplex PCR; TCRdb's copy has only in-frame clones and leaves some out. The repertoire includes about 150,000 clones, about 80% of them detected once, and 2.2% sits in the top ten. The sample taken for sequencing was peripheral blood. These receptors were taken from a man in his 70s with acute or convalescent COVID-19.

CDR3 loop: CASGTSGRRTDTQYF. For the CDR3, the DNA is TGTGCCAGCGGAACTAGCGGGAGGCGCACAGATACGCAGTATTTT. The chain links TRBV28 to TRBJ2-3; 12 nucleotides line up with TRBD2. The CDR3 is made up of 15 amino acids. CDR1 and CDR2 (germline): MDHEN, SYDVKM. V was pared by 8 bases and J by 1 base, with 4 bases of the junction left unmatched.

The chain recombines TRBV3-1 (or the pseudogene TRBV3-2) with TRBJ1-3; D call uncertain. This CDR3 comprises 14 residues. From germline, CDR1 is LGHDT and CDR2 YNNKEL (reference sequence). Trimming took off 4 bases at V and 3 bases at J, with 10 bases between the two ends. CDR3 amino acids: CASSPSVFGNTIYF. For the CDR3, the DNA is TGTGCCAGCAGCCCCAGCGTATTTGGAAACACCATATATTTT.

The V gene is TRBV18, the J gene TRBJ1-3; 12 nucleotides line up with TRBD1. Germline lookup yields CDR1 KGHSH and CDR2 LQKENI. The V segment lost 2 bases and the J segment 5 bases; nucleotides outside the gene matches: 7. The CDR3 has 17 amino acids. The CDR3 coding sequence is TGTGCCAGCTCACCATTTTCCGGGACAGGGGGCCGAAACACCATATATTTT. This sequence encodes CASSPFSGTGGRNTIYF.

V gene TRBV6-5 combines with J gene TRBJ1-2; 9 nucleotides match TRBD1. Germline V CDR1 and CDR2: MNHEY, SVGAGI. Losses at the gene ends were 6 bases for V and 7 bases for J; bases not matched to a gene: 3. The CDR3 is 12 residues long. CDR3 DNA: TGTGCCAGCAGGGACAGGGGATTTGGCTACACCTTC. Its protein is CASRDRGFGYTF.

The chain uses TRBV6-5 and TRBJ1-1; D might be TRBD1 (6 bases). The ends were cut back, 6 bases at V and 1 base at J, with 12 bases in the middle. The CDR3 has 14 residues. Germline-derived CDR1 and CDR2 are MNHEY and SVGAGI. CDR3 loop: CASSLWDKNTEAFF. CDR3 coding DNA: TGTGCCAGCAGCCTATGGGACAAGAACACTGAAGCTTTCTTT.

The CDR3 sequence is CASSLPTSGGADTQYF. DNA for the CDR3: TGCGCCAGCAGCCTCCCGACTAGCGGGGGGGCAGATACGCAGTATTTT. This chain uses TRBV5-1 with TRBJ2-3; 14 positions match TRBD2. This CDR3 is 16 amino acids long. Per the germline V gene, CDR1 is SGHRS and CDR2 is YFSETQ. Trimming took 4 bases from V and 4 from J; bases not matched to a gene: 5.

This clone appeared a single time. The J gene is TRBJ1-3, the V gene TRBV5-4; possible D gene TRBD1, 5 bases. The CDR3 is made up of 17 amino acids. V gave up 1 base and J gave up 0 bases, with 14 bases separating them. The germline V gene encodes CDR1 SGHNT and CDR2 YYREEE (reference sequence). The CDR3: CASSLMPGTFSGNTIYF. For the CDR3, the DNA is TGTGCCAGCAGCTTGATGCCCGGGACTTTCTCTGGAAACACCATATATTTT.

The chain employs TRBV24-1 and TRBJ2-3; 8 bases map to TRBD1. The CDR3 extends over 14 amino acids. With 4 bases clipped from V and 10 bases from J, the junction kept 9 bases outside the gene matches. The germline V gene has CDR1 KGHDR and CDR2 SFDVKD. The CDR3 DNA is TGTGCCACCAGTGACCGACAGGGGTTCGGGGCGCAGTATTTT. Translation: CATSDRQGFGAQYF.

The table lists this clone with a count of one. The chain has TRBV7-6 and TRBJ2-7; weak D call: TRBD2 (6 bases). V lost 5 bases, J lost 3 bases, and 17 bases lay in between. CDR1 is SGHVS, CDR2 FNYEAQ, per germline. This CDR3 has 15 amino acids. This CDR3 reads CASSLREAPGYEQYF. The CDR3 DNA reads TGTGCCAGCAGCCTGAGGGAGGCCCCCGGCTACGAGCAGTACTTC.

The chain uses TRBV28 and TRBJ1-2; D is possibly TRBD1 (5 bases). Germline assignment: CDR1 MDHEN and CDR2 SYDVKM. The CDR3 is made up of 13 amino acids. Between the trimmed V and J ends, which lost 5 bases and 7 bases, there was a span of 14 bases. Written as DNA, the CDR3 is TGTGCCAGCAGTGGATCAGGGTGGGGTGGCTACACCTTC. Translating gives CASSGSGWGGYTF.

The chain joins TRBV11-3 to TRBJ2-3, with D possibly TRBD1 on 6 matching bases. CDR3 length: 15 amino acids. Trimming left V 2 bases short and J 4 bases short, with 13 bases between. Germline CDR1 and CDR2: SGHNT and YENEEA. The CDR3 nucleotides read TGTGCCAGCAGCTTAAGGGGGAGCTCTTCAGATACGCAGTATTTT. Encoded protein: CASSLRGSSSDTQYF.

This clone has just one count. This chain connects TRBV3-1 (or the pseudogene TRBV3-2) to TRBJ2-3; 8 bases are a match to TRBD2. Germline V gives CDR1 LGHDT, CDR2 YNNKEL (reference sequence). V was pared by 2 bases and J by 3 bases, with 7 bases of the junction left unmatched. The CDR3 extends over 16 amino acids. CDR3 sequence: CASSQFPGLETDTQYF. The CDR3 nucleotides are TGTGCCAGCAGCCAATTCCCGGGACTAGAGACAGATACGCAGTATTTT.

This chain links TRBV11-2 with TRBJ2-5, with TRBD2 matching over 7 bases. With V trimmed by 4 bases and J by 4 bases, 3 bases remained unmatched. CDR1 is SGHAT, CDR2 FQNNGV, per germline. The CDR3 contains 13 residues. The CDR3, as DNA: TGTGCCAGCAGCTGGACTAGGAGAGAGACCCAGTACTTC. Amino acids: CASSWTRRETQYF.

This chain links TRBV11-2 with TRBJ1-1, with D perhaps matching TRBD1 (5 bases). There are 13 residues in the CDR3. The germline gives CDR1 SGHAT, CDR2 FQNNGV. Deletions cut 2 bases from V and 1 base from J, with 5 bases between. CDR3 coding DNA: TGTGCCAGCAGCTTAACAGGGAACACTGAAGCTTTCTTT. Residues: CASSLTGNTEAFF.

At least ten counts were recorded for this clone. This sequence joins TRBV7-8 and TRBJ2-5, with 11 bases identical to TRBD1. Germline CDR1 is SGHVS and CDR2 is FQNEAQ. The ends lost 5 bases at V and 5 bases at J; junction bases unmatched: 4. The CDR3 spans 14 residues. CDR3 bases: TGTGCCAGCAGCGGGAGGGACAGGGGGGAGACCCAGTACTTC. Its translation is CASSGRDRGETQYF.

V gene TRBV4-1 combines with J gene TRBJ1-3, with D tentatively TRBD1 (5 bases). This CDR3 has 19 amino acids. Germline V gives CDR1 MGHRA, CDR2 YSYEKL. Trimming left V 4 bases short and J 2 bases short, with 24 bases between. The CDR3 loop is CASSPRPGRRGGPGNTIYF. The CDR3 coding sequence is TGCGCCAGCAGCCCAAGACCGGGGCGAAGGGGAGGCCCTGGAAACACCATATATTTT.

This chain links TRBV12-5 with TRBJ1-5, with D unclear. Trimming took 7 bases from V and 3 from J, leaving 10 bases between them. The CDR3 loop spans 13 amino acids. Germline lookup yields CDR1 LGHNT and CDR2 FRNRAP. This CDR3 reads CASALESNQPQHF. In nucleotides, the CDR3 is TGTGCTAGTGCCTTGGAGTCCAATCAGCCCCAGCATTTT. Drawing the rest from reference TRBV12-5 and TRBJ1-5, the complete variable domain is DARVTQTPRHKVTEMGQEVTMRCQPILGHNTVFWYRQTMMQGLELLAYFRNRAPLDDSGMPKDRFSAEMPDATLATLKIQPSEPRDSAVYFCASALESNQPQHFGDGTRLSIL.

The rearrangement joins TRBV7-2 to TRBJ1-1; the match to TRBD1 covers 7 bases. CDR1 SGHTA and CDR2 FQGNSA come from the germline V gene. This CDR3 region has 15 residues. V lost 1 base and J lost 4; bases outside the gene matches: 6. The CDR3 DNA reads TGTGCCAGCAGCTTAGGCGCAGGGGGTCTCACTGAAGCTTTCTTT. Translation gives CASSLGAGGLTEAFF.

This chain uses TRBV19 with TRBJ1-5; D is ambiguous. The germline V gene encodes CDR1 LNHDA and CDR2 SQIVND (reference sequence). The CDR3 runs to 15 residues. Trimming removed 5 bases at V and 0 bases at J, with 11 bases between. The CDR3 reads CASSPPGDSNQPQHF. For the CDR3, the DNA is TGTGCCAGTAGTCCCCCCGGGGATAGCAATCAGCCCCAGCATTTT.

This clone was seen only once. The chain links TRBV7-8 to TRBJ2-1, with 7 bases that match TRBD2. Germline trimming cut 3 bases from V and 12 bases from J; bases unmatched to any gene: 14. Looked up from germline, CDR1 is SGHVS and CDR2 is FQNEAQ. The length of the CDR3 is 15 residues. Written as DNA, the CDR3 is TGTGCCAGCAGCTTTACTAGCGACTACCAAGCGGGGCAGTTCTTC. Translating it yields CASSFTSDYQAGQFF.